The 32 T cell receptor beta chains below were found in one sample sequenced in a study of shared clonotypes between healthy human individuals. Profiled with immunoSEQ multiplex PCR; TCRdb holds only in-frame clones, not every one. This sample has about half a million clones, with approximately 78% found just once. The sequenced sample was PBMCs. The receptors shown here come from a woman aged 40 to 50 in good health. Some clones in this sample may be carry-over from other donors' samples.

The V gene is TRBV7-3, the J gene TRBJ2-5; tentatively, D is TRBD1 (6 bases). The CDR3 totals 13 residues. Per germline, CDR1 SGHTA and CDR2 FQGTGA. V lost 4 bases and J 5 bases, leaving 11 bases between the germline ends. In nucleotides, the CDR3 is TGTGCCAGCAGCTCAAGGACAGAGGAGACCCAGTACTTC. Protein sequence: CASSSRTEETQYF. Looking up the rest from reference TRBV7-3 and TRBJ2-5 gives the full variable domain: GAGVSQTPSNKVTEKGKYVELRCDPISGHTALYWYRQSLGQGPEFLIYFQGTGAADDSGLPNDRFFAVRPEGSVSTLKIQRTERGDSAVYLCASSSRTEETQYFGPGTRLLVL.

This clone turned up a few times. The CDR3 nucleotides are TGCAGCGTTGAAAGAGGGGGTGAGCAGTTCTTC. Protein sequence: CSVERGGEQFF. V gene TRBV29-1 combines with J gene TRBJ2-1; D is possibly TRBD1 (6 bases). CDR1 and CDR2 from the germline V gene are SQVTM and ANQGSEA. The V and J ends lost 2 bases and 9 bases respectively, with 8 bases between them. This CDR3 region has 11 residues.

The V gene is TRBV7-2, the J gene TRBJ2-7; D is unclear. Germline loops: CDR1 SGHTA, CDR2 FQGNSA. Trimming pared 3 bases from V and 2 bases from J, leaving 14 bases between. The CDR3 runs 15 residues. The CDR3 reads CASSFGGFRPYEQYF. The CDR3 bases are TGTGCCAGCAGCTTTGGTGGGTTTCGGCCCTACGAGCAGTACTTC.

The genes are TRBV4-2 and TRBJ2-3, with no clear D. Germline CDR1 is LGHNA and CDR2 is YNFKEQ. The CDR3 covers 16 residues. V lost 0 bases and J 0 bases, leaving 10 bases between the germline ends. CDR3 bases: TGTGCCAGCAGCCAAGAGGCTGACCTAAGCACAGATACGCAGTATTTT. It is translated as CASSQEADLSTDTQYF.

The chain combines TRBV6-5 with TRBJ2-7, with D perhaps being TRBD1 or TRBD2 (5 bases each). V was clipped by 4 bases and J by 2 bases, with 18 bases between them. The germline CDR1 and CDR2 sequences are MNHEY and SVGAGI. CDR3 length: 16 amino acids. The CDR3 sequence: CASSSPPTRDPYEQYF. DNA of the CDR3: TGTGCCAGCAGTTCCCCACCTACTAGGGACCCCTACGAGCAGTACTTC.

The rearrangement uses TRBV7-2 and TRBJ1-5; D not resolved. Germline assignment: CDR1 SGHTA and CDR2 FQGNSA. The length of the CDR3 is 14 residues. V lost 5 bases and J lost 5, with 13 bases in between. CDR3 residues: CASSPTHGHQPQHF. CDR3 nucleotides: TGTGCCAGCAGCCCAACCCACGGCCATCAGCCCCAGCATTTT.

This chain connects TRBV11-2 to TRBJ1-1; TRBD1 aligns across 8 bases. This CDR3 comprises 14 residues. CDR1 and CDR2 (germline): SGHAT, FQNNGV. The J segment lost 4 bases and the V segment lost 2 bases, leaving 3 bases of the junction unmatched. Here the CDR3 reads CASSLSGGSTEAFF. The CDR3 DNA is TGTGCCAGCAGCTTATCAGGGGGCAGCACTGAAGCTTTCTTT. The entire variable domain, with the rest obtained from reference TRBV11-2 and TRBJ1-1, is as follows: EAGVAQSPRYKIIEKRQSVAFWCNPISGHATLYWYQQILGQGPKLLIQFQNNGVVDDSQLPKDRFSAERLKGVDSTLKIQPAKLEDSAVYLCASSLSGGSTEAFFGQGTRLTVV.

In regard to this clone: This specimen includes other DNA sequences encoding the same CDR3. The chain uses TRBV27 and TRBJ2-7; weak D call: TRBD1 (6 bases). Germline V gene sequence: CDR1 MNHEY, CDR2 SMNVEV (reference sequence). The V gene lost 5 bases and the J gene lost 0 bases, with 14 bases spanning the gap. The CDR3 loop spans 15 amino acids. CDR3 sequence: CASSRTGQTSYEQYF. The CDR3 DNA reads TGTGCCAGCAGTCGGACGGGACAAACCTCCTACGAGCAGTACTTC.

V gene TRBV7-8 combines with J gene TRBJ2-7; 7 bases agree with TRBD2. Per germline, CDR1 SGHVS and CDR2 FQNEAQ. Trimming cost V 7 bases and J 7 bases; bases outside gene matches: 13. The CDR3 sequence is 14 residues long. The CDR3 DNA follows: TGTGCCAGCACCCCCTATGGCGGGAGTTTGGAGCAGTACTTC. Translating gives CASTPYGGSLEQYF.

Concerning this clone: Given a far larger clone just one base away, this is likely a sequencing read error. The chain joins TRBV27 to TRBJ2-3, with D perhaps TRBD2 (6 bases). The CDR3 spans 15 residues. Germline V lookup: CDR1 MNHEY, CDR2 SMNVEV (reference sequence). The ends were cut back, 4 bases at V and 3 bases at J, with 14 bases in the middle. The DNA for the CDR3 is TGTGCCAGCAGTTCCGGGAGTATCTGTACAGATACGCAGTATTTT. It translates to CASSSGSICTDTQYF.

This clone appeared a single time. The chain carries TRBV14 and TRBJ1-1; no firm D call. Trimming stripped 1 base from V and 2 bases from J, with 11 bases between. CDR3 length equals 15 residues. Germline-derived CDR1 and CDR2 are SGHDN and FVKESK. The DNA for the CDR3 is TGTGCCAGCAGCCAAGGAAGAGGGATCAACACTGAAGCTTTCTTT. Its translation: CASSQGRGINTEAFF.

The CDR3 nucleotides are TGTGCCACCAGCGGCCAGTACAGGGTTGGCACTGAAGCTTTCTTT. It specifies CATSGQYRVGTEAFF. This chain links TRBV15 with TRBJ1-1, with a possible D match to TRBD1 (6 bases). CDR3 length: 15 amino acids. Germline CDR1 reads LNHNV; CDR2 reads YYDKDF (reference sequence). The V gene lost 5 bases and the J gene lost 4 bases, with 17 bases spanning the gap.

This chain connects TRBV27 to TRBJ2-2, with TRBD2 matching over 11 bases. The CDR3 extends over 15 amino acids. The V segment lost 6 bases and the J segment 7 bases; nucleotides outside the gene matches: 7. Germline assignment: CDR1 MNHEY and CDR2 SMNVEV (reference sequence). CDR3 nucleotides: TGTGCCAGCAGGACCGGGACTAGCGGAAGCGGGGAGCTGTTTTTT. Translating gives CASRTGTSGSGELFF.

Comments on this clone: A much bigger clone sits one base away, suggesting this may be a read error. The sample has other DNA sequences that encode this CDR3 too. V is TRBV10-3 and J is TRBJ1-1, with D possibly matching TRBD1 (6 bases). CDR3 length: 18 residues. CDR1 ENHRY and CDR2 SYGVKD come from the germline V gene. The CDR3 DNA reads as TGTGCCATCAGTGAGTCGTGGGGGGCGCGCAATATGAACACTGAGGCTTTCTTT. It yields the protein CAISESWGARNMNTEAFF.

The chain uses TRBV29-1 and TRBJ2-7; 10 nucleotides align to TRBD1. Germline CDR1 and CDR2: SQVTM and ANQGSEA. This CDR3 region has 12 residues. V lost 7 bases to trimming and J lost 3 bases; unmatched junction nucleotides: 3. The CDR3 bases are TGCAGCGCCGGACAGGGGGGCTACGAGCAGTACTTC. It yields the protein CSAGQGGYEQYF.

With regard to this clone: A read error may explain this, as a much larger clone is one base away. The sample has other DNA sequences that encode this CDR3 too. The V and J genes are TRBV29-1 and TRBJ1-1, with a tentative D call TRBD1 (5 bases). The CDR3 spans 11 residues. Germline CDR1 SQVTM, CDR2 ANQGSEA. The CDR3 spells CSVEKGAEAFF. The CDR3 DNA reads TGCAGTGTTGAGAAAGGGGCTGAAGCTTTCTTT.

The CDR3: CASSPGSGPAYEQYF. CDR3 DNA sequence: TGTGCCAGCAGCCCCGGTAGCGGGCCTGCCTACGAGCAGTACTTC. The V and J genes are TRBV9 and TRBJ2-7; TRBD2 aligns across 7 bases. The CDR3 extends over 15 amino acids. Germline-derived CDR1 and CDR2 are SGDLS and YYNGEE. The V segment lost 4 bases and the J segment 2 bases; nucleotides outside the gene matches: 9. Full variable domain (rest looked up from reference TRBV9 and TRBJ2-7): DSGVTQTPKHLITATGQRVTLRCSPRSGDLSVYWYQQSLDQGLQFLIQYYNGEERAKGNILERFSAQQFPDLHSELNLSSLELGDSALYFCASSPGSGPAYEQYFGPGTRLTVT.

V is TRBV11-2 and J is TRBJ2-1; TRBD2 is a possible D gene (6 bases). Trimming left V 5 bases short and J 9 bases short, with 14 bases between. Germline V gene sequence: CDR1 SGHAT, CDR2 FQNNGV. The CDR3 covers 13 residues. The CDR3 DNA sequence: TGTGCCAGCAGCCCTGGGCGGAGGGGTGAGCAGTTCTTC. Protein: CASSPGRRGEQFF.

CDR3 loop: CASSRDSHSNQPQHF. CDR3 DNA sequence: TGTGCCAGCAGCCGGGACTCCCATAGCAATCAGCCCCAGCATTTT. V and J are TRBV19 and TRBJ1-5, with D possibly TRBD1 on 5 matching bases. Deletions cut 9 bases from V and 0 bases from J, with 15 bases between. Germline CDR1 LNHDA, CDR2 SQIVND (reference sequence). The CDR3 extends over 15 amino acids.

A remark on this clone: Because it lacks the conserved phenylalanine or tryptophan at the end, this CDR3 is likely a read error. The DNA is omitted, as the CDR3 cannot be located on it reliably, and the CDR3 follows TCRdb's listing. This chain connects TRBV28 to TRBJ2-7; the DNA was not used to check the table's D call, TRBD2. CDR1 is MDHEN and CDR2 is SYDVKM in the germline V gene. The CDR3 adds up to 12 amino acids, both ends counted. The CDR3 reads CASSSQGLAGPL.

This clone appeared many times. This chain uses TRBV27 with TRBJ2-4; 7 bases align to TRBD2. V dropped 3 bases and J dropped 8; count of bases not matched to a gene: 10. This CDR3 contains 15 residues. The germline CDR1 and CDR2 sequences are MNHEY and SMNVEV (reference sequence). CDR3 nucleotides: TGTGCCAGCAGTTTGGAAGCGGGAAGGTTTGACATTCAGTACTTC. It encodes CASSLEAGRFDIQYF.

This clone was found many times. CDR3: CASSHDQNQPQHF. CDR3 nucleotide sequence: TGTGCCAGCAGTCATGACCAGAATCAGCCCCAGCATTTT. V is TRBV28 and J is TRBJ1-5; D ambiguous. The CDR3 extends over 13 amino acids. Germline V gene data show CDR1 as MDHEN and CDR2 as SYDVKM. The germline V and J ends were trimmed by 5 bases and 4 bases, with 9 bases remaining between them.

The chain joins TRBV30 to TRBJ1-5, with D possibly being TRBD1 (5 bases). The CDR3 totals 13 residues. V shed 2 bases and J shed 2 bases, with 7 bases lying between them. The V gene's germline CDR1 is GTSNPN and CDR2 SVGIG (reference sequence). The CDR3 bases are TGTGCCTGGAGTATCAGGGGCAATCAGCCCCAGCATTTT. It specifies CAWSIRGNQPQHF.

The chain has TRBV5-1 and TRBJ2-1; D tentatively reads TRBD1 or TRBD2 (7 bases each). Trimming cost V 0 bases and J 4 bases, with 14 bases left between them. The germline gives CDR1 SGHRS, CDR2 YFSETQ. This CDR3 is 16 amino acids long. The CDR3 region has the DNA TGCGCCAGCAGCTTGGCCGCAGGGGGAGGGTACAATGAGCAGTTCTTC. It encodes CASSLAAGGGYNEQFF.

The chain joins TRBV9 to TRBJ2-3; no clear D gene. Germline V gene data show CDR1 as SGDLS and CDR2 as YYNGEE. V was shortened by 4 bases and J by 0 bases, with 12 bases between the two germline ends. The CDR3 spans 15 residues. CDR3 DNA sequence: TGTGCCAGCAGCCCAAGCCCTTCTAGCACAGATACGCAGTATTTT. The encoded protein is CASSPSPSSTDTQYF.

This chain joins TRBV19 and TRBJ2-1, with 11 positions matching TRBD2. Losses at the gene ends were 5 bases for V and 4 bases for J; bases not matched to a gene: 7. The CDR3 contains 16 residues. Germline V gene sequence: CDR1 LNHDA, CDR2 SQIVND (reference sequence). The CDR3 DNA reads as TGTGCCAGTAGTTCTTTTAGCGGGAGGGGTTACAATGAGCAGTTCTTC. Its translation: CASSSFSGRGYNEQFF.

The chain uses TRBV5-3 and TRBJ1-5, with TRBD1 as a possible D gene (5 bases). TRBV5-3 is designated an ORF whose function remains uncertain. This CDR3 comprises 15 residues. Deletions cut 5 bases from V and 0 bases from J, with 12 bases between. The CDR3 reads CARRAGGPSNQPQHF. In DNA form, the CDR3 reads TGTGCCAGAAGGGCGGGGGGACCTAGCAATCAGCCCCAGCATTTT.

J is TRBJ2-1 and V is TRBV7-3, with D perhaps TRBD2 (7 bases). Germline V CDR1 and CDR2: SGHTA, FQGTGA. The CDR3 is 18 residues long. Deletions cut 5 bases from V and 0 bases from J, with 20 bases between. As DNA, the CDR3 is TGTGCCAGCAGCCGAAATTCACAGGGACTACCCTCCTACAATGAGCAGTTCTTC. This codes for CASSRNSQGLPSYNEQFF.

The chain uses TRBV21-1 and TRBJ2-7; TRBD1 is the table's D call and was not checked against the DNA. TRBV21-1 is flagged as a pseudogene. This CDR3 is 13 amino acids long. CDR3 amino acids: CASTATKYYEQYF. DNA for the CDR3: TGTGCCAGCACCGCGACAAAATACTACGAGCAGTACTTC.

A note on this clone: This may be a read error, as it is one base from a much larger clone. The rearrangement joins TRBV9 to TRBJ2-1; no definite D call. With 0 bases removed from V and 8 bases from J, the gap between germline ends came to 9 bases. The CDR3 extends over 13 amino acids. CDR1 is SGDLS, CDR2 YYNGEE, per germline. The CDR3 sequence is CASSVGVNHEQFF. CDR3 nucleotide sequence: TGTGCCAGCAGCGTAGGGGTTAACCATGAGCAGTTCTTC.

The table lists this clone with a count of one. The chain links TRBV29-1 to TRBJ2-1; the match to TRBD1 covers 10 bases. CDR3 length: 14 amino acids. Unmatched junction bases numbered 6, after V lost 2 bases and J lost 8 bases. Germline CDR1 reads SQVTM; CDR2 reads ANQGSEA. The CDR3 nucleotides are TGCAGCGTTGAATCCGGGACAGGGGTTCATGAGCAGTTCTTC. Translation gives CSVESGTGVHEQFF.

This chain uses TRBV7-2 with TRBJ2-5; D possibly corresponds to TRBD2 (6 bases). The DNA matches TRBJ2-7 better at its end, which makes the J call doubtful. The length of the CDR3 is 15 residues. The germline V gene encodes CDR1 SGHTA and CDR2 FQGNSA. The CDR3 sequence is CASSSEGLGAYEQYF. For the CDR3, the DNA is TGTGCCAGCAGCTCAGAGGGACTCGGAGCCTACGAGCAGTACTTC.